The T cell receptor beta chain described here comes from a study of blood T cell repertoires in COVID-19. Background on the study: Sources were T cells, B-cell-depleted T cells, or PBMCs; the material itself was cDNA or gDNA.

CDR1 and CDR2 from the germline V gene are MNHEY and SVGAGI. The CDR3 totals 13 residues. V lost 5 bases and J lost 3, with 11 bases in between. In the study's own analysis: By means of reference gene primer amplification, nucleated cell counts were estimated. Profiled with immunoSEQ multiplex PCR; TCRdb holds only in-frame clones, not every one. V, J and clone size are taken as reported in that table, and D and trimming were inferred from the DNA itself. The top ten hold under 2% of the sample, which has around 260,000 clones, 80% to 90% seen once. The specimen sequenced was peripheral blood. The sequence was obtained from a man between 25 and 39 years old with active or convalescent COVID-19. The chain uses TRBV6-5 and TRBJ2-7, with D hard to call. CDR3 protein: CASSPYPGYEQYF. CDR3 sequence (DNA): TGTGCCAGCAGTCCCTACCCCGGCTACGAGCAGTACTTC.